This T cell receptor (beta chain) was profiled in a study of blood T cells in healthy people across ages. Staff drew approximately 9.1 milliliters of peripheral blood from each donor. PBMCs numbering at least 6 million were isolated per sample. The amount of total RNA extracted per sample was at least 5.5 micrograms. CDR3 size: 13 residues. The V gene end was trimmed by 7 bases and the J gene end by 8 bases; junction bases not matched to a gene: 6. Germline CDR1 and CDR2: SGHRS and YFSETQ. Sample-barcoded 5' priming and a J-beta primer mix drove a second PCR of roughly 6 to 12 cycles. The template-switch adaptor was a 5' adaptor with 12 random nucleotides. It tagged each cDNA molecule. TCRdb redid the calling of the 5' RACE reads with MiXCR, one entry per CDR3 protein. The sample consists of hundreds of thousands of distinct CDR3 sequences, around 21% of them appearing once.

The sequenced material came from blood. The chain couples TRBV5-1 to TRBJ2-1, with 10 bases aligning to TRBD2. The sequence derives from a man between 65 and 79 years old in good health. DNA for the CDR3: TGCGCCAGCCAAATAGCGGGAGGCTATGAGCAGTTCTTC. Translated: CASQIAGGYEQFF.